This TCR beta chain is drawn from a study of cytomegalovirus exposure and HLA in healthy donors. This clone was detected a few times. Researchers ran the PCR with 60 Vbeta and 13 Jbeta primers. The repertoire was sequenced with immunoSEQ multiplex PCR; TCRdb's copy has only in-frame clones and lacks some. The data contain some 150,000 clones, more than 65% of them singletons. The V end lost 7 bases, the J end lost 4 bases, and 23 bases lay between the germline ends. The CDR3 is 16 amino acids. The germline CDR1 and CDR2 sequences are SGDLS and YYNGEE. Regarding donors, all were healthy bone marrow donors.

The receptor's source is a male donor in good health and CMV-seronegative. The chain has TRBV9 and TRBJ1-2; D is perhaps TRBD1 (5 bases). Sequenced: PBMCs. The CDR3 protein is CASGGEGRSAGYGYTF. The CDR3 DNA reads as TGTGCCAGCGGGGGGGAGGGTAGGAGTGCGGGCTATGGCTACACCTTC.